Included here is one TCR beta chain sequence, with context. This specimen belongs to a study of blood T cells in healthy people across ages. The CDR3 runs 16 residues. The germline V and J ends were trimmed by 0 bases and 1 base, with 10 bases remaining between them. Germline CDR1 is MGHRA and CDR2 is YSYEKL. The authors ran a second PCR of roughly 6 to 12 cycles using a sample-barcoded 5' primer and a J-beta primer mix. MiXCR was run by TCRdb on the 5' RACE reads, yielding one entry per CDR3 protein. The sample carries about a million distinct CDR3 sequences, about two fifths recorded once. J is TRBJ2-4 and V is TRBV4-1, with D perhaps matching TRBD2 (5 bases). The sequence was collected from a man between 18 and 35 years old in good health. The sample comprised blood. DNA of the CDR3: TGCGCCAGCAGCCAAGACGAGGGAAGGGCCAAAAACATTCAGTACTTC. It translates to CASSQDEGRAKNIQYF.